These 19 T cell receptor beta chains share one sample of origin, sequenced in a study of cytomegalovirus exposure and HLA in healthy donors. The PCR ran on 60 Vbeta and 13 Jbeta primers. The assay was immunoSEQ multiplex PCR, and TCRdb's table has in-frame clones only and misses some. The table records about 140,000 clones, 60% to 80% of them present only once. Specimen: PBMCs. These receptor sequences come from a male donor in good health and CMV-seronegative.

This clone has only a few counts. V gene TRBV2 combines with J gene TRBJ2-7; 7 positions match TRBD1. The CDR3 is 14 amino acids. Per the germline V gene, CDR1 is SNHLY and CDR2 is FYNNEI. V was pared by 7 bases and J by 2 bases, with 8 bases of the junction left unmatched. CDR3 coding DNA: TGTGCCAGCATCTACTGGGACAGAACCTACGAGCAGTACTTC. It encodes CASIYWDRTYEQYF.

CDR3 bases: TGTGCCAGTAGTATAGATCAGGGTGCCGACTCACCCCTCCACTTT. Its translation is CASSIDQGADSPLHF. The chain recombines TRBV19 with TRBJ1-6; the D gene is possibly TRBD1 (5 bases). V was cut by 0 bases and J by 10 bases, with 13 bases left in between. The CDR3 length is 15 residues. In germline, CDR1 is LNHDA, CDR2 SQIVND (reference sequence).

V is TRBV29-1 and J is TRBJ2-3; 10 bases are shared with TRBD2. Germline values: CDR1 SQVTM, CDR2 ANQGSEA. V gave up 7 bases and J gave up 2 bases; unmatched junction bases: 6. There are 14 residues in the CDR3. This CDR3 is CSALAGASTDTQYF. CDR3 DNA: TGCAGCGCCCTAGCGGGGGCCTCCACAGATACGCAGTATTTT.

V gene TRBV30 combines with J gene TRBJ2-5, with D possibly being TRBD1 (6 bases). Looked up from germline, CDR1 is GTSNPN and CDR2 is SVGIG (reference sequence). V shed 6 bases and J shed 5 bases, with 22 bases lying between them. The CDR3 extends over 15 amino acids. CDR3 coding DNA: TGTGCCTGTCCAAACAGGGTAGGACGGCCGGAGACCCAGTACTTC. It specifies CACPNRVGRPETQYF.

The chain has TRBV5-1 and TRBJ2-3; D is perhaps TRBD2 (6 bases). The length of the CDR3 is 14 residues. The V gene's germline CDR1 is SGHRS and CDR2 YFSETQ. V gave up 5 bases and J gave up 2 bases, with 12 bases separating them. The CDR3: CASSLAGNTDTQYF. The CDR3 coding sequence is TGCGCCAGCAGTCTGGCGGGGAACACAGATACGCAGTATTTT.

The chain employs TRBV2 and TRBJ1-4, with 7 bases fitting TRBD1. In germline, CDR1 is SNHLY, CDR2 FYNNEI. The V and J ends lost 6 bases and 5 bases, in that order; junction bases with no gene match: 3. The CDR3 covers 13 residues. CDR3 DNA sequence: TGTGCCAGCAGGATGACAGGGAATGAAAAACTGTTTTTT. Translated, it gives CASRMTGNEKLFF.

CDR3 sequence (DNA): TGCAGCGGGGACAGGGGATTGAACACTGAAGCTTTCTTT. Residues: CSGDRGLNTEAFF. J is TRBJ1-1 and V is TRBV29-1; 10 bases match TRBD1. This CDR3 spans 13 amino acids. With 7 bases clipped from V and 0 bases from J, the junction kept 2 bases outside the gene matches. Germline V gene lookup returns CDR1 SQVTM and CDR2 ANQGSEA.

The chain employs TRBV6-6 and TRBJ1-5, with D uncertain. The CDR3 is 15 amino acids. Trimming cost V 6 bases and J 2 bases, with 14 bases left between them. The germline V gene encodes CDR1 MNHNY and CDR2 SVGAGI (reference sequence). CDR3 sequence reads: CASSPPAGGNQPQHF. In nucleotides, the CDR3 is TGTGCCAGCAGCCCCCCGGCGGGAGGCAATCAGCCCCAGCATTTT.

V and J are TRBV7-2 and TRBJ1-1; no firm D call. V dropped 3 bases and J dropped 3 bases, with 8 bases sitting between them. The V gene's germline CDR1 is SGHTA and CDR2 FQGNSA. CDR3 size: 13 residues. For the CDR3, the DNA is TGTGCCAGCAGCTTCGAACGGGACACTGAAGCTTTCTTT. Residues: CASSFERDTEAFF.

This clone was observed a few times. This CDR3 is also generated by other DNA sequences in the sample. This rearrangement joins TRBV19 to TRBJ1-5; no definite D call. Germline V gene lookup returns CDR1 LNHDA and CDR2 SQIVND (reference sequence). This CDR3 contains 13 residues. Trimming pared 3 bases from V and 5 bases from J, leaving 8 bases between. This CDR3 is CASSMDSDQPQHF. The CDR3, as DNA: TGTGCCAGTAGTATGGACTCCGATCAGCCCCAGCATTTT.

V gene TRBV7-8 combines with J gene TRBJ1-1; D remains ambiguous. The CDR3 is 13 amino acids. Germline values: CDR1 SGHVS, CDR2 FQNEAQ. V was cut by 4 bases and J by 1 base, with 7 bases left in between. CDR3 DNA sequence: TGTGCCAGCAGCTACAGAGAGAACACTGAAGCTTTCTTT. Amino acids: CASSYRENTEAFF.

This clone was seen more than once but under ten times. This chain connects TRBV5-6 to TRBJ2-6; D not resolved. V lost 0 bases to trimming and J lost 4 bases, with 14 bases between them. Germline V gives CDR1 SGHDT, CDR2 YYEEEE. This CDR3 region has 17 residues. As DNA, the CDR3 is TGTGCCAGCAGCTTGGGGCCTTTACTGGAGGGGGCCAACGTCCTGACTTTC. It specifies CASSLGPLLEGANVLTF.

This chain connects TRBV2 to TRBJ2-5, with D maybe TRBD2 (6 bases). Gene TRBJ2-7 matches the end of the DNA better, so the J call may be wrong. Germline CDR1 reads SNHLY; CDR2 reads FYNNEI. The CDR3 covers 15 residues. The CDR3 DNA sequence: TGTGCCAGCAGGACGGGGGTTTCACCTTCCTACGAGCAGTACTTC. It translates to CASRTGVSPSYEQYF.

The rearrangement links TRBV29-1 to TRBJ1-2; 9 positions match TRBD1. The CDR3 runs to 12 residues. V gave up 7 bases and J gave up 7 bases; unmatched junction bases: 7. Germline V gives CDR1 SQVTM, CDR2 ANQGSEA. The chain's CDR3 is CSAGTGLGGYTF. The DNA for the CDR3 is TGCAGCGCAGGGACAGGGTTGGGTGGCTACACCTTC.

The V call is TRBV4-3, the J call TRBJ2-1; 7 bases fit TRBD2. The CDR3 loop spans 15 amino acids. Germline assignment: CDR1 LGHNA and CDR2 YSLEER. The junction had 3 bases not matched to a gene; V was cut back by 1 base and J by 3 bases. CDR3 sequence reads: CASSQGGGFYNEQFF. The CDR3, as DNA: TGCGCCAGCAGCCAAGGGGGGGGTTTCTACAATGAGCAGTTCTTC.

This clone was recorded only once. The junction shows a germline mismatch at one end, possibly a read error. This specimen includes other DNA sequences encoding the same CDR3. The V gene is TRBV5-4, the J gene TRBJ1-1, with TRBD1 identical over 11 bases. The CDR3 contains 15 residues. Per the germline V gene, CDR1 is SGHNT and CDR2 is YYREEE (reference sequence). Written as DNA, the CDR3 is TGTGCCAGCAGCGGCCGGGACAGGGGGGGGACTGAGGCTTTCTTT. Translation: CASSGRDRGGTEAFF. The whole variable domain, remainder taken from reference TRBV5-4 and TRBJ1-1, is ETGVTQSPTHLIKTRGQQVTLRCSSQSGHNTVSWYQQALGQGPQFIFQYYREEENGRGNFPPRFSGLQFPNYSSELNVNALELDDSALYLCASSGRDRGGTEAFFGQGTRLTVV.

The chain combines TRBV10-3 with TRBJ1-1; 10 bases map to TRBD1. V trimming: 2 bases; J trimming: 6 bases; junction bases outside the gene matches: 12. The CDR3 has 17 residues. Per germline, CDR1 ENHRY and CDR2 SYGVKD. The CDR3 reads CAISEAEGTGDPPEAFF. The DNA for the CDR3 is TGTGCCATCAGTGAGGCAGAGGGGACAGGGGATCCCCCTGAAGCTTTCTTT.

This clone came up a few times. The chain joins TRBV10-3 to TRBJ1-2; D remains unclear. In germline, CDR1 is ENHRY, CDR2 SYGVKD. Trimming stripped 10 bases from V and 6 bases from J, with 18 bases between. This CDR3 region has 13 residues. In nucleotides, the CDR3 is TGTGCCACACGGGGAGTCGTGGGGAATGGCTACACCTTC. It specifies CATRGVVGNGYTF.

In nucleotides, the CDR3 is TGTGCCAGCAGCTTCAGGGGCCAGCCCCAGCATTTT. This translates into CASSFRGQPQHF. The V and J genes are TRBV7-2 and TRBJ1-5; D might be TRBD1 (6 bases). The CDR3 is made up of 12 amino acids. Trimming shortened V by 3 bases and J by 7 bases, and 7 bases separated the two germline ends. Germline-derived CDR1 and CDR2 are SGHTA and FQGNSA.